This T cell receptor (beta chain) derives from a study of identifying expanded T cells in peripheral blood. The CDR3 has 13 amino acids. Germline lookup yields CDR1 SSHAT and CDR2 FNYEAQ (reference sequence). As to this clone: One end of the junction does not line up with germline, which may come from a read error.

The data were produced by immunoSEQ multiplex PCR, yet TCRdb's version contains in-frame clones alone and is incomplete. The sample yields approximately 81,000 clones, about four fifths seen once. Healthy donors had no documented immune events, such as infections, while sampled. The chain has TRBV7-7 and TRBJ2-5; D may be TRBD2 (6 bases). The origin of this receptor is a person between 18 and 75 years old in good health. Sequenced sample: blood. CDR3 nucleotide sequence: TGTGCTAGCAGCCGCGGGGCGGGGGAGACCCAGTACTTC. Its protein product is CASSRGAGETQYF.